The rows below give T cell receptor beta chains drawn from one sample of a study of blood T cells in healthy people across ages. A single record per CDR3 protein comes from TCRdb applying MiXCR to the 5' RACE reads. The sample gives hundreds of thousands of distinct CDR3 sequences, 32% of which show up once; approximately 15% is in the top ten. The sample taken for sequencing was blood. The receptor source for this set is a woman of 80 years or more in good health. CDR3s include the opening cysteine and the closing phenylalanine or tryptophan. Fields, in order: V gene, J gene, clone size, D gene, CDR3 protein, CDR3 DNA. The D gene is left open where the match is weak. Size is stated for part of the rows, as once, few or many counts, or as a class when the clone is expanded.

V: TRBV20-1
J: TRBJ1-6
size: -
D: -
CDR3: CSAPTQGDLYNSPLHF
DNA: TGCAGTGCTCCTACTCAGGGTGACCTCTATAATTCACCCCTCCACTTT

V: TRBV30
J: TRBJ1-4
size: few
D: TRBD1
CDR3: CASRKGAGEKLFF
DNA: TGTGCCTCCCGAAAGGGGGCAGGGGAAAAACTGTTTTTT

V: TRBV20-1
J: TRBJ1-1
size: many
D: -
CDR3: CSARSLDRYGTEAFF
DNA: TGCAGTGCTAGATCCCTCGACAGGTATGGCACTGAAGCTTTCTTT

V: TRBV7-8
J: TRBJ1-6
size: many
D: -
CDR3: CASSSKKGSPLHF
DNA: TGTGCCAGCAGCTCTAAAAAGGGGTCACCCCTCCACTTT

V: TRBV6-5
J: TRBJ2-7
size: many
D: TRBD2
CDR3: CASSLSGGAEQYF
DNA: TGTGCCAGCAGTTTGAGCGGGGGGGCCGAGCAGTACTTC

V: TRBV7-3
J: TRBJ2-5
size: many
D: -
CDR3: CASSRGTGETQYF
DNA: TGTGCCAGCAGCCGAGGGACGGGAGAGACCCAGTACTTC

V: TRBV28
J: TRBJ1-1
size: -
D: -
CDR3: CAGGPMNTEAFF
DNA: TGTGCGGGAGGGCCCATGAACACTGAAGCTTTCTTT

V: TRBV28
J: TRBJ2-5
size: many
D: TRBD2
CDR3: CASRSSGGVQETQYF
DNA: TGTGCCAGCAGGTCCAGCGGGGGGGTGCAAGAGACCCAGTACTTC

V: TRBV21-1
J: TRBJ1-5
size: -
D: -
CDR3: CASSIGSQGGQPQHF
DNA: TGTGCCAGCAGCATTGGGTCCCAGGGAGGTCAGCCCCAGCATTTT

V: TRBV5-5
J: TRBJ2-7
size: -
D: TRBD2
CDR3: CASSSRLAGFYEQYF
DNA: TGTGCCAGCAGCTCGCGACTAGCGGGGTTCTACGAGCAGTACTTC

V: TRBV7-2
J: TRBJ2-2
size: many
D: -
CDR3: CASSQTTGELFF
DNA: TGTGCCAGCAGCCAGACCACCGGGGAGCTGTTTTTT

V: TRBV2
J: TRBJ2-3
size: many
D: -
CDR3: CASKSRRSSTDTQYF
DNA: TGTGCCAGCAAGTCCAGAAGATCTAGCACAGATACGCAGTATTTT

V: TRBV19
J: TRBJ2-4
size: few
D: TRBD2
CDR3: CASSRRGAGEAKNIQYF
DNA: TGTGCCAGTAGTAGGAGGGGAGCGGGGGAAGCCAAAAACATTCAGTACTTC

V: TRBV4-1
J: TRBJ1-4
size: -
D: -
CDR3: CASSLSPGTKNEKLFF
DNA: TGCGCCAGCAGCCTTAGCCCCGGGACGAAAAATGAAAAACTGTTTTTT

V: TRBV7-9
J: TRBJ2-5
size: few
D: -
CDR3: CASSLAQGTTETQYF
DNA: TGTGCCAGCAGCTTAGCACAGGGAACCACAGAGACCCAGTACTTC

V: TRBV9
J: TRBJ2-3
size: -
D: TRBD2
CDR3: CASSVILAGADTQYF
DNA: TGTGCCAGCAGCGTCATACTAGCGGGAGCAGATACGCAGTATTTT

V: TRBV7-2
J: TRBJ2-7
size: -
D: -
CDR3: CASSPTTPSYEQYF
DNA: TGTGCCAGCAGCCCCACAACACCTTCCTACGAGCAGTACTTC

V: TRBV30
J: TRBJ2-3
size: few
D: -
CDR3: CAWSVPGGQQYF
DNA: TGTGCCTGGAGTGTACCGGGGGGACAGCAGTATTTT

V: TRBV9
J: TRBJ2-1
size: -
D: -
CDR3: CASSFDDNEQFF
DNA: TGTGCCAGCAGCTTTGACGACAATGAGCAGTTCTTC

V: TRBV6-1
J: TRBJ2-3
size: many
D: -
CDR3: CASSDKAADTQYF
DNA: TGTGCCAGCAGTGATAAGGCGGCAGATACGCAGTATTTT

V: TRBV3-1
J: TRBJ2-7
size: -
D: -
CDR3: CASTKRGGAGSYEQYF
DNA: TGTGCCAGCACTAAAAGGGGGGGCGCGGGTTCCTACGAGCAGTACTTC

V: TRBV20-1
J: TRBJ1-2
size: once
D: TRBD1
CDR3: CSARETGQDGYTF
DNA: TGCAGTGCTAGAGAGACAGGGCAGGATGGCTACACCTTC

V: TRBV6-2/TRBV6-3
J: TRBJ2-1
size: -
D: -
CDR3: CASSYRLSNEQFF
DNA: TGTGCCAGCAGTTATCGGTTGTCCAATGAGCAGTTCTTC

V: TRBV7-3
J: TRBJ2-3
size: once
D: TRBD2
CDR3: CASSRPRGETTDTQYF
DNA: TGTGCCAGCAGCCGACCCCGGGGGGAAACCACAGATACGCAGTATTTT

V: TRBV7-2
J: TRBJ1-2
size: many
D: -
CDR3: CASSLGRVKDYGYTF
DNA: TGTGCCAGCAGCTTGGGCCGGGTAAAGGACTATGGCTACACCTTC

V: TRBV4-3
J: TRBJ2-3
size: -
D: -
CDR3: CASSQDPSGDTQYF
DNA: TGCGCCAGCAGCCAAGATCCAAGCGGAGATACGCAGTATTTT

V: TRBV21-1
J: TRBJ2-7
size: few
D: -
CDR3: CAGLNSGAYNEQYF
DNA: TGTGCCGGCCTTAACTCAGGGGCTTACAATGAGCAGTACTTC

V: TRBV12-3/TRBV12-4
J: TRBJ2-3
size: -
D: -
CDR3: CASSFQLGADMQYF
DNA: TGTGCCAGCAGTTTCCAGCTCGGCGCAGATATGCAGTATTTT

V: TRBV5-1
J: TRBJ1-2
size: -
D: -
CDR3: CASSLAGGYTF
DNA: TGCGCCAGCAGCTTGGCCGGTGGCTACACCTTC

V: TRBV7-9
J: TRBJ1-2
size: few
D: TRBD1
CDR3: CASSRQGAAYGYTF
DNA: TGTGCCAGCAGCCGACAGGGGGCGGCCTATGGCTACACCTTC

V: TRBV5-1
J: TRBJ2-5
size: few
D: -
CDR3: CASSPGPQGYGQYF
DNA: TGCGCCAGCAGCCCCGGCCCCCAGGGCTACGGGCAGTACTTC

V: TRBV11-2
J: TRBJ1-2
size: many
D: -
CDR3: CASSLAGVPGYTF
DNA: TGTGCCAGCAGCTTAGCAGGAGTTCCGGGCTACACCTTC

V: TRBV10-3
J: TRBJ1-2
size: many
D: -
CDR3: CAIRQGNYGYTF
DNA: TGTGCCATCAGACAGGGTAACTATGGCTACACCTTC

V: TRBV5-1
J: TRBJ1-1
size: many
D: TRBD1
CDR3: CASSYGTGQLEAFF
DNA: TGCGCCAGCAGCTACGGGACAGGGCAGCTTGAAGCTTTCTTT

V: TRBV20-1
J: TRBJ2-3
size: many
D: -
CDR3: CSAPSRAKGGDTQYF
DNA: TGCAGTGCCCCCAGCCGGGCAAAAGGTGGAGATACGCAGTATTTT

V: TRBV9
J: TRBJ1-5
size: few
D: -
CDR3: CASSVDGGSNQPQHF
DNA: TGTGCCAGCAGCGTAGATGGGGGGAGCAATCAGCCCCAGCATTTT

V: TRBV7-2
J: TRBJ2-5
size: -
D: -
CDR3: CASSATGMGETQYF
DNA: TGTGCCAGCAGCGCAACAGGGATGGGGGAGACCCAGTACTTC

V: TRBV30
J: TRBJ2-7
size: few
D: TRBD1
CDR3: CAWRQGREQYF
DNA: TGTGCCTGGCGACAGGGGCGCGAGCAGTACTTC

V: TRBV7-2
J: TRBJ2-3
size: many
D: -
CDR3: CASSVDGGSGTDTQYF
DNA: TGTGCCAGCAGCGTCGATGGGGGGTCTGGCACAGATACGCAGTATTTT

V: TRBV18
J: TRBJ1-6
size: -
D: TRBD1
CDR3: CASSPTGTGDSPLHF
DNA: TGTGCCAGCTCACCTACCGGGACAGGCGATTCACCCCTCCACTTT

V: TRBV10-3
J: TRBJ2-5
size: -
D: TRBD1
CDR3: CAISEGQGGRQYF
DNA: TGTGCCATCAGTGAGGGACAGGGTGGGCGGCAGTACTTC

V: TRBV24-1
J: TRBJ1-5
size: few
D: -
CDR3: CATKKGGSNQPQHF
DNA: TGTGCCACCAAGAAGGGGGGCAGCAATCAGCCCCAGCATTTT

V: TRBV30
J: TRBJ2-1
size: -
D: -
CDR3: CAWSVLKNPPGNEQFF
DNA: TGTGCCTGGAGTGTACTAAAAAATCCCCCAGGAAATGAGCAGTTCTTC

V: TRBV29-1
J: TRBJ1-5
size: -
D: -
CDR3: CSVGGVAGQPNQPQHF
DNA: TGCAGCGTTGGGGGGGTGGCAGGGCAGCCTAATCAGCCCCAGCATTTT

V: TRBV9
J: TRBJ2-3
size: few
D: TRBD2
CDR3: CASSGEAGRGGGTQYF
DNA: TGTGCCAGCAGCGGGGAAGCGGGCCGGGGGGGAGGTACGCAGTATTTT

V: TRBV29-1
J: TRBJ1-4
size: -
D: -
CDR3: CSARRGGEGEKLFF
DNA: TGCAGCGCCCGACGAGGAGGCGAGGGAGAAAAACTGTTTTTT

V: TRBV6-1
J: TRBJ2-4
size: -
D: -
CDR3: CASSERGSGMNIQYF
DNA: TGTGCCAGCAGTGAAAGGGGTAGCGGCATGAACATTCAGTACTTC

V: TRBV5-1
J: TRBJ1-4
size: few
D: -
CDR3: CASSPVEGGATNEKLFF
DNA: TGCGCCAGCAGCCCGGTGGAGGGGGGCGCAACTAATGAAAAACTGTTTTTT

V: TRBV29-1
J: TRBJ2-7
size: many
D: TRBD1
CDR3: CSVRGQGTYEQYF
DNA: TGCAGCGTTCGGGGACAGGGGACCTACGAGCAGTACTTC

V: TRBV12-3/TRBV12-4
J: TRBJ1-6
size: few
D: -
CDR3: CASSLAGANNSPLHF
DNA: TGTGCCAGCAGTTTGGCAGGGGCTAATAATTCACCCCTCCACTTT

V: TRBV7-9
J: TRBJ2-1
size: -
D: -
CDR3: CATRQGSSYNEQFF
DNA: TGTGCCACCCGGCAAGGCAGCTCCTACAATGAGCAGTTCTTC

V: TRBV20-1
J: TRBJ1-5
size: few
D: -
CDR3: CSARGGHGVNQPQHF
DNA: TGCAGTGCAAGGGGGGGGCACGGTGTCAATCAGCCCCAGCATTTT

V: TRBV5-1
J: TRBJ2-1
size: -
D: TRBD1
CDR3: CASSLQGTYEQFF
DNA: TGCGCCAGCAGTTTACAGGGGACCTACGAGCAGTTCTTC